Described below is a single TCR beta chain sequence and its context. The entry originates in a study of cytomegalovirus exposure and HLA in healthy donors. The PCR made use of 60 Vbeta and 13 Jbeta primers. Data came from immunoSEQ multiplex PCR; TCRdb stores just in-frame clones and leaves some out. The data contain approximately 120,000 clones, approximately 80% of them singletons. V lost 0 bases, J lost 1 base, and 3 bases stayed unmatched. This CDR3 spans 15 amino acids. Germline CDR1 SGHRS, CDR2 YFSETQ. The sequenced material came from PBMCs. The rearrangement links TRBV5-1 to TRBJ2-5, with TRBD1 identical over 7 bases. The source is a man between 35 and 55 years old in good health and CMV-seropositive. CDR3 protein: CASSLGNRGQETQYF. The CDR3 nucleotides read TGCGCCAGCAGCTTGGGCAACAGGGGCCAAGAGACCCAGTACTTC.